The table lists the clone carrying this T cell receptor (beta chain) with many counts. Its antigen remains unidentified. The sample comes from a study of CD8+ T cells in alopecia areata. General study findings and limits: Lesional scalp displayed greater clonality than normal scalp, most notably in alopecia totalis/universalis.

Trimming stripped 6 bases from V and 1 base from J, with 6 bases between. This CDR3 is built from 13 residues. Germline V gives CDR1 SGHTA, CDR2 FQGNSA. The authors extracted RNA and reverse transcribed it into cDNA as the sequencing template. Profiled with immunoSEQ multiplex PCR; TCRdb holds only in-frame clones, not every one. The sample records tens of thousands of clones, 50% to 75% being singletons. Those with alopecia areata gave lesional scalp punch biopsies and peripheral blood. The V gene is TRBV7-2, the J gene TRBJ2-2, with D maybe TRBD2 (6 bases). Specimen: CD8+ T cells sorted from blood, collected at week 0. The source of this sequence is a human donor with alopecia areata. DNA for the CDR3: TGTGCCAGCAGGGAGGGGAACACCGGGGAGCTGTTTTTT. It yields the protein CASREGNTGELFF.